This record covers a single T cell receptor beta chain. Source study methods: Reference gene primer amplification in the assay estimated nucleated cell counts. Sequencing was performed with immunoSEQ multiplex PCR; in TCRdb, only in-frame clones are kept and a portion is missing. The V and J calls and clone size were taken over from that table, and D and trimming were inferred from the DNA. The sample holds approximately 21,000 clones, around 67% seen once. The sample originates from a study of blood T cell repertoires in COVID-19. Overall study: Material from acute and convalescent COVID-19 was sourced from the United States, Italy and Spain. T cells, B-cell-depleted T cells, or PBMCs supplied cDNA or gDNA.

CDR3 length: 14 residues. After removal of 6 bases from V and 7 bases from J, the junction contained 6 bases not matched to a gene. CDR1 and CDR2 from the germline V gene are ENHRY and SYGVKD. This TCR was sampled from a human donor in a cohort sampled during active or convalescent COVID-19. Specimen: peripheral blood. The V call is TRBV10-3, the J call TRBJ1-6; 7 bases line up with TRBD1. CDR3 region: CAIRTDRQNSPLHF. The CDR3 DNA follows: TGTGCCATCAGAACGGACAGGCAGAATTCACCCCTCCACTTT.